These 32 T cell receptor beta chains came from one sample sequenced in a study of blood T cell repertoires in COVID-19. Method: immunoSEQ multiplex PCR; TCRdb's copy keeps in-frame clones and lacks some. Among 250,000 or so clones listed, less than 95% were seen once. The specimen sequenced was PBMCs or T cells enriched from blood (not recorded which). The receptors come from a man aged 35 to 55 who had been exposed to COVID-19.

V and J are TRBV6-5 and TRBJ2-1, with 11 bases that match TRBD2. V gave up 9 bases and J gave up 6 bases; unmatched junction bases: 4. Germline V gene lookup returns CDR1 MNHEY and CDR2 SVGAGI. This CDR3 contains 13 residues. The CDR3 nucleotides are TGTGCCAGTATAGCGGGAGGGCTCAATGAGCAGTTCTTC. Residues: CASIAGGLNEQFF.

The chain combines TRBV20-1 with TRBJ2-7, with TRBD2 matching 10 bases. The CDR3 has 16 residues. J gave up 0 bases and V 3 bases, and 8 bases lay outside the gene matches. Germline V gives CDR1 DFQATT, CDR2 SNEGSKA (reference sequence). The CDR3 DNA reads as TGCAGTGCTAGTCCTAGCGGGAGAGCTAGCTCCTACGAGCAGTACTTC. This translates into CSASPSGRASSYEQYF.

The chain combines TRBV28 with TRBJ1-3, with 9 positions matching TRBD1. V lost 6 bases and J lost 4; bases outside the gene matches: 7. The length of the CDR3 is 15 residues. Per germline, CDR1 MDHEN and CDR2 SYDVKM. This chain's CDR3 is CASSVTGQGGNTIYF. CDR3 sequence (DNA): TGTGCCAGCAGCGTAACAGGACAGGGGGGAAACACCATATATTTT.

The chain couples TRBV14 to TRBJ2-1, with a possible D match to TRBD2 (5 bases). Per the germline V gene, CDR1 is SGHDN and CDR2 is FVKESK. This CDR3 has 17 residues. V was cut by 3 bases and J by 0 bases, with 15 bases left in between. This CDR3 reads CASSHFPVGSSYNEQFF. The CDR3 region has the DNA TGTGCCAGCAGCCACTTTCCGGTGGGGAGCTCCTACAATGAGCAGTTCTTC.

The chain couples TRBV9 to TRBJ2-7; TRBD2 matches 13 bases. Trimming removed 3 bases from V and 4 bases from J; junction bases left unmatched: 4. The CDR3 sequence is 15 residues long. The germline CDR1 and CDR2 sequences are SGDLS and YYNGEE. DNA of the CDR3: TGTGCCAGCAGCGAAGGGACTAGCGGGGATTACGAGCAGTACTTC. Translation gives CASSEGTSGDYEQYF.

V is TRBV28 and J is TRBJ2-7; 14 nucleotides align to TRBD2. Germline V gives CDR1 MDHEN, CDR2 SYDVKM. The CDR3 loop spans 18 amino acids. Trimming took 3 bases from V and 2 from J; bases not matched to a gene: 9. DNA of the CDR3: TGTGCCAGCAGTTTTAGGGGACTAGCGGGAGAAAGAGCCTACGAGCAGTACTTC. Protein sequence: CASSFRGLAGERAYEQYF.

The V call is TRBV28, the J call TRBJ1-2, with 10 bases matching TRBD1. The V segment lost 6 bases and the J segment 2 bases; nucleotides outside the gene matches: 12. CDR1 is MDHEN and CDR2 is SYDVKM in the germline V gene. CDR3 length equals 17 residues. This CDR3 reads CASSSSPGTGVNYGYTF. The CDR3 DNA reads TGTGCCAGCAGCTCTTCCCCCGGGACAGGGGTGAACTATGGCTACACCTTC.

The rearrangement joins TRBV7-2 to TRBJ1-4; the D is unclear. From germline, CDR1 is SGHTA and CDR2 FQGNSA. Trimming stripped 1 base from V and 3 bases from J, with 6 bases between. The CDR3 totals 14 residues. CDR3 amino acids: CASSLGGANEKLFF. CDR3 sequence (DNA): TGTGCCAGCAGCTTAGGCGGGGCTAATGAAAAACTGTTTTTT.

The gene calls are TRBV15 and TRBJ1-6; perhaps TRBD1 as D (5 bases). CDR1 and CDR2 (germline): LNHNV, YYDKDF (reference sequence). Deletions cut 5 bases from V and 0 bases from J, with 14 bases between. The CDR3 runs to 17 residues. The CDR3 DNA reads as TGTGCCACCAGCGCGACGACAGCGAGCTCCTATAATTCACCCCTCCACTTT. This translates into CATSATTASSYNSPLHF. The variable domain in full, completed from reference TRBV15 and TRBJ1-6, reads DAMVIQNPRYQVTQFGKPVTLSCSQTLNHNVMYWYQQKSSQAPKLLFHYYDKDFNNEADTPDNFQSRRPNTSFCFLDIRSPGLGDTAMYLCATSATTASSYNSPLHFGNGTRLTVT.

This chain joins TRBV9 and TRBJ2-1; 11 nucleotides line up with TRBD2. With V trimmed by 4 bases and J by 6 bases, 6 bases remained unmatched. The CDR3 sequence is 15 residues long. Per germline, CDR1 SGDLS and CDR2 YYNGEE. The CDR3 DNA reads TGTGCCAGCAGCCTTGGGACTAGCGGATTCAATGAGCAGTTCTTC. Its protein is CASSLGTSGFNEQFF.

CDR3 sequence reads: CASNGRGLYGYTF. The CDR3 DNA is TGTGCCAGCAACGGCAGGGGGCTTTATGGCTACACCTTC. This rearrangement joins TRBV6-5 to TRBJ1-2; 8 nucleotides match TRBD1. Germline-derived CDR1 and CDR2 are MNHEY and SVGAGI. Germline trimming cut 7 bases from V and 5 bases from J; bases unmatched to any gene: 6. The CDR3 loop spans 13 amino acids.

The CDR3 reads CASSPLAGGNEQFF. CDR3 bases: TGTGCCAGCAGCCCCTTAGCGGGAGGGAATGAGCAGTTCTTC. The chain joins TRBV14 to TRBJ2-1; 11 bases line up with TRBD2. The germline V gene has CDR1 SGHDN and CDR2 FVKESK. The V segment lost 4 bases and the J segment 7 bases; nucleotides outside the gene matches: 3. This CDR3 is built from 14 residues.

In regard to this clone: Other nucleotide sequences from this sample produce the same CDR3. The chain links TRBV5-1 to TRBJ1-1; D call uncertain. CDR1 and CDR2 (germline): SGHRS, YFSETQ. V dropped 0 bases and J dropped 3 bases, with 6 bases sitting between them. This CDR3 is built from 13 residues. DNA of the CDR3: TGCGCCAGCAGCTTGGTCGGAGACACTGAAGCTTTCTTT. Protein product: CASSLVGDTEAFF.

The CDR3 DNA sequence: TGCAGCGTTAAGACAGGAAGCAATGAAAAACTGTTTTTT. Translating gives CSVKTGSNEKLFF. The chain has TRBV29-1 and TRBJ1-4; tentative D call: TRBD1 (6 bases). CDR3 length: 13 residues. CDR1 is SQVTM and CDR2 is ANQGSEA in the germline V gene. Trimming stripped 5 bases from V and 5 bases from J, with 12 bases between.

This clone occurred a few times. The V call is TRBV6-5, the J call TRBJ2-7, with TRBD1 identical over 10 bases. The CDR3 runs to 15 residues. Trimming at V came to 4 bases and at J to 0 bases, leaving 3 bases not matched to a gene. Germline V gene data show CDR1 as MNHEY and CDR2 as SVGAGI. The CDR3 nucleotides are TGTGCCAGCAGTTGGGGACAGGGGCCCTCCTACGAGCAGTACTTC. Translation: CASSWGQGPSYEQYF.

V usage is TRBV2 and J usage is TRBJ2-1; 7 bases agree with TRBD1. After removal of 10 bases from V and 7 bases from J, the junction contained 16 bases not matched to a gene. Germline V gene lookup returns CDR1 SNHLY and CDR2 FYNNEI. CDR3 length: 15 amino acids. For the CDR3, the DNA is TGTGCCAACCCAAAGGGGGCTGGGCCCGGGAATGAGCAGTTCTTC. Translation gives CANPKGAGPGNEQFF.

J is TRBJ1-2 and V is TRBV5-6; no reliable D call. Germline values: CDR1 SGHDT, CDR2 YYEEEE. V dropped 3 bases and J dropped 4 bases, with 13 bases sitting between them. The CDR3 covers 14 residues. The chain's CDR3 is CASSSTTEIYGYTF. The CDR3 DNA follows: TGTGCCAGCAGCTCGACGACGGAGATCTATGGCTACACCTTC.

CDR3 DNA: TGTGCCAGCCGCGGGTGGGGTCTGGGTCAGCCCCAGCATTTT. Protein: CASRGWGLGQPQHF. The chain uses TRBV2 and TRBJ1-5; D not certain. CDR1 and CDR2 (germline): SNHLY, FYNNEI. Trimming shortened V by 8 bases and J by 6 bases, and 17 bases separated the two germline ends. The CDR3 runs 14 residues.

The chain joins TRBV11-2 to TRBJ2-2; 9 bases map to TRBD2. The CDR3 totals 17 residues. Germline lookup yields CDR1 SGHAT and CDR2 FQNNGV. The V gene end was trimmed by 0 bases and the J gene end by 0 bases; junction bases not matched to a gene: 2. The CDR3 nucleotides read TGTGCCAGCAGCTTAGAGGGACTAGCAGCGAACACCGGGGAGCTGTTTTTT. The encoded protein is CASSLEGLAANTGELFF.

The chain carries TRBV5-1 and TRBJ1-2; 7 bases are shared with TRBD1. The V segment lost 0 bases and the J segment 8 bases; nucleotides outside the gene matches: 4. This CDR3 spans 13 amino acids. The V gene's germline CDR1 is SGHRS and CDR2 YFSETQ. The DNA for the CDR3 is TGCGCCAGCAGCTTGGACAGGGGAGGCGGCTACACCTTC. Its protein product is CASSLDRGGGYTF.

This rearrangement joins TRBV19 to TRBJ2-3; 11 bases fit TRBD2. Per germline, CDR1 LNHDA and CDR2 SQIVND (reference sequence). CDR3 length: 16 amino acids. V trimming: 7 bases; J trimming: 4 bases; junction bases outside the gene matches: 10. CDR3 nucleotides: TGTGCCAGTAATTTTGTAGCGGGAGGGCCCCCAGATACGCAGTATTTT. Protein: CASNFVAGGPPDTQYF.

This sequence joins TRBV3-1 (or the pseudogene TRBV3-2) and TRBJ2-4; 12 nucleotides match TRBD2. The CDR3 length is 19 residues. Germline V CDR1 and CDR2: LGHDT, YNNKEL (reference sequence). Trimming cost V 5 bases and J 1 base; bases outside gene matches: 12. The CDR3 sequence: CASSSSGLAGGPAKNIQYF. The CDR3 DNA reads TGTGCCAGCAGCTCCTCTGGGCTAGCGGGAGGGCCGGCCAAAAACATTCAGTACTTC.

This clone was seen a single time. This rearrangement joins TRBV5-1 to TRBJ2-5; 7 nucleotides align to TRBD1. J lost 5 bases, V lost 3 bases, and 10 bases had no gene match. CDR1 is SGHRS, CDR2 YFSETQ, per germline. The CDR3 runs 15 residues. The CDR3 sequence: CASSSRAIRGETQYF. The DNA of the CDR3 is TGCGCCAGCAGCTCCAGGGCAATCAGGGGGGAGACCCAGTACTTC.

CDR3 in DNA: TGTGCCTGGAGTAGGAGGGGGCTGAAGCCCCAGCATTTT. Its protein is CAWSRRGLKPQHF. The chain recombines TRBV30 with TRBJ1-5; 7 bases are a match to TRBD1. In germline, CDR1 is GTSNPN, CDR2 SVGIG (reference sequence). This CDR3 has 13 amino acids. Trimming removed 2 bases from V and 8 bases from J; junction bases left unmatched: 6.

The chain has TRBV10-2 and TRBJ1-1; perhaps TRBD1 as D (5 bases). Per germline, CDR1 WSHSY and CDR2 SAAADI. V gave up 3 bases and J gave up 0 bases, with 11 bases separating them. This CDR3 is built from 15 residues. The CDR3 protein is CASSERRGLNTEAFF. CDR3 DNA: TGCGCCAGCAGTGAAAGAAGGGGATTGAACACTGAAGCTTTCTTT.

This chain uses TRBV21-1 with TRBJ1-1; the table's D gene call, TRBD1, was not cross checked with the DNA. TRBV21-1 is listed as a pseudogene. The CDR3 spans 19 residues. CDR3 DNA sequence: TGTGCCAGCAGCAAAGGTCGGACAGGCTCTCTTGGTATGAACACTGAAGCTTTCTTT. Translating gives CASSKGRTGSLGMNTEAFF.

This chain uses TRBV10-3 with TRBJ1-1, with a weak D call TRBD1 (5 bases). V was trimmed by 6 bases and J by 1 base, leaving 12 bases between them. The CDR3 has 14 amino acids. Germline loops: CDR1 ENHRY, CDR2 SYGVKD. CDR3 in DNA: TGTGCCATCAGAGTGACAGCCCAGAACACTGAAGCTTTCTTT. The encoded protein is CAIRVTAQNTEAFF.

V gene TRBV5-1 combines with J gene TRBJ2-5; D is possibly TRBD1 (7 bases). V was cut by 2 bases and J by 3 bases, with 14 bases left in between. This CDR3 has 15 amino acids. Germline values: CDR1 SGHRS, CDR2 YFSETQ. The CDR3 DNA sequence: TGCGCCAGCAGCTTTGGAGGGACAGTCGAAGAGACCCAGTACTTC. Protein: CASSFGGTVEETQYF.

The chain links TRBV24-1 to TRBJ2-1, with TRBD2 identical over 12 bases. Germline V CDR1 and CDR2: KGHDR, SFDVKD. The CDR3 consists of 17 residues. Trimming removed 3 bases from V and 5 bases from J; junction bases left unmatched: 7. This CDR3 reads CATSDRGLAGSNNEQFF. In DNA, the CDR3 is TGTGCCACCAGTGATCGAGGACTAGCGGGAAGTAACAATGAGCAGTTCTTC.

The chain recombines TRBV11-3 with TRBJ1-1, with no clear D. The CDR3 contains 13 residues. Germline CDR1 reads SGHNT; CDR2 reads YENEEA. V was pared by 5 bases and J by 0 bases, with 7 bases between. The chain's CDR3 is CASSRGVNTEAFF. The CDR3 region has the DNA TGTGCCAGCAGCCGCGGGGTGAACACTGAAGCTTTCTTT.

The chain links TRBV6-1 to TRBJ1-1, with TRBD1 as a possible D gene (5 bases). In germline, CDR1 is MNHNS, CDR2 SASEGT. V was trimmed by 3 bases and J by 3 bases, leaving 11 bases between them. This CDR3 has 14 amino acids. CDR3 DNA sequence: TGTGCCAGCAGTGACAGGACCAGGGACACTGAAGCTTTCTTT. It yields the protein CASSDRTRDTEAFF.

This clone appeared a few times. The rearrangement joins TRBV30 to TRBJ1-4; D gene ambiguous. Trimming stripped 0 bases from V and 6 bases from J, with 5 bases between. CDR1 and CDR2 from the germline V gene are GTSNPN and SVGIG (reference sequence). This CDR3 region has 12 residues. Here the CDR3 reads CAWSVSDEKLFF. In DNA form, the CDR3 reads TGTGCCTGGAGTGTGAGCGATGAAAAACTGTTTTTT. Full variable domain (remainder filled in from reference TRBV30 and TRBJ1-4): SQTIHQWPATLVQPVGSPLSLECTVEGTSNPNLYWYRQAAGRGLQLLFYSVGIGQISSEVPQNLSASRPQDRQFILSSKKLLLSDSGFYLCAWSVSDEKLFFGSGTQLSVL.